These 13 T cell receptor beta chains share one sample of origin, sequenced in a study of blood T cell repertoires in COVID-19 (dated by TCRdb to the early 2020s). Libraries were prepared through the immunoSEQ multiplex PCR assay. This immuneACCESS table, as held by TCRdb, lists in-frame sequences with V and J called but not all clones. Of the missing ones, under half trace to an unresolved V gene in checked studies; the others have no known cause. The sample table contains about 98,000 clones; only one count was recorded for about 90% of them. The top ten hold 4% to 5.5% of the sample. The sequencing sample was made of peripheral blood. All receptors come from a man between 70 and 80 years old with acute or convalescent COVID-19.

The rearrangement links TRBV28 to TRBJ1-6; the match to TRBD1 covers 10 bases. Germline trimming cut 5 bases from V and 6 bases from J; bases unmatched to any gene: 4. Per germline, CDR1 MDHEN and CDR2 SYDVKM. The CDR3 has 15 amino acids. In DNA form, the CDR3 reads TGTGCCAGCAGTCCCCGGACAGGGGGTAATTCACCCCTCCACTTT. The encoded protein is CASSPRTGGNSPLHF.

The chain has TRBV28 and TRBJ1-1, with TRBD1 matching 10 bases. The CDR3 is 15 amino acids. Germline values: CDR1 MDHEN, CDR2 SYDVKM. Trimming removed 1 base from V and 4 bases from J; junction bases left unmatched: 3. CDR3 nucleotides: TGTGCCAGCAGTTTATCCGGACAGGGGGGCACTGAAGCTTTCTTT. It specifies CASSLSGQGGTEAFF.

The gene calls are TRBV29-1 and TRBJ2-1; D perhaps matches TRBD2 (6 bases). This CDR3 spans 13 amino acids. Looked up from germline, CDR1 is SQVTM and CDR2 is ANQGSEA. V lost 4 bases and J lost 0, with 7 bases in between. For the CDR3, the DNA is TGCAGCGTTGTCGGGAGCTCCTACAATGAGCAGTTCTTC. This sequence encodes CSVVGSSYNEQFF.

This chain links TRBV30 with TRBJ1-6; 9 nucleotides agree with TRBD1. The CDR3 spans 15 residues. The germline CDR1 and CDR2 sequences are GTSNPN and SVGIG (reference sequence). V was clipped by 4 bases and J by 5 bases; unmatched bases: 6. DNA of the CDR3: TGTGCCTGGATACCAGGGACAGGGAATAATTCACCCCTCCACTTT. Encoded protein: CAWIPGTGNNSPLHF.

This clone occurred a few times. V is TRBV5-6 and J is TRBJ2-3; 12 nucleotides agree with TRBD2. The J segment lost 1 base and the V segment lost 4 bases, leaving 4 bases of the junction unmatched. The CDR3 totals 16 residues. Germline V lookup: CDR1 SGHDT, CDR2 YYEEEE. CDR3 in DNA: TGTGCCAGCAGCAAAAGACTAGCGGGGGGCACAGATACGCAGTATTTT. Translating it yields CASSKRLAGGTDTQYF. The whole variable domain, filled in from reference TRBV5-6 and TRBJ2-3, reads DAGVTQSPTHLIKTRGQQVTLRCSPKSGHDTVSWYQQALGQGPQFIFQYYEEEERQRGNFPDRFSGHQFPNYSSELNVNALLLGDSALYLCASSKRLAGGTDTQYFGPGTRLTVL.

The J gene is TRBJ2-2, the V gene TRBV19, with unresolved D. The CDR3 consists of 13 residues. Germline CDR1 and CDR2: LNHDA and SQIVND (reference sequence). V dropped 4 bases and J dropped 2 bases, with 5 bases sitting between them. CDR3 bases: TGTGCCAGTAGTAAACAAAACACCGGGGAGCTGTTTTTT. Its translation is CASSKQNTGELFF.

The CDR3 sequence: CASSSATGVYGYTF. The DNA of the CDR3 is TGTGCCAGCAGTTCTGCGACAGGGGTCTATGGCTACACCTTC. The chain carries TRBV28 and TRBJ1-2, with TRBD1 matching over 8 bases. CDR3 length: 14 amino acids. Germline trimming cut 4 bases from V and 4 bases from J; bases unmatched to any gene: 5. Germline lookup yields CDR1 MDHEN and CDR2 SYDVKM.

The J gene is TRBJ2-3, the V gene TRBV12-2; the table names TRBD2, a call not compared with the DNA. TRBV12-2 corresponds to a pseudogene. This CDR3 is 19 amino acids long. Here the CDR3 reads CASRLPRETSGGPTDTQYF. The DNA of the CDR3 is TGTGCAAGTCGCTTACCAAGGGAGACTAGCGGGGGCCCTACGGATACGCAGTATTTT.

This clone was seen only a few times. The J gene is TRBJ2-1, the V gene TRBV10-1, with 13 bases matching TRBD2. J gave up 6 bases and V 0 bases, and 2 bases lay outside the gene matches. CDR1 and CDR2 (germline): WNHNN, SYGVQD (reference sequence). The CDR3 is 16 amino acids. The CDR3 DNA sequence: TGCGCCAGCAGTGAGTCAGGACTAGCGGGGGCCAATGAGCAGTTCTTC. Translated, it gives CASSESGLAGANEQFF.

This clone has only one observation. The gene calls are TRBV10-3 and TRBJ2-3; D gene ambiguous. In germline, CDR1 is ENHRY, CDR2 SYGVKD. V was cut by 6 bases and J by 5 bases, with 24 bases left in between. The CDR3 loop spans 17 amino acids. The DNA of the CDR3 is TGTGCCATCAGCGGCCCTACTCGGGTTAGCCCAGAAGATACGCAGTATTTT. The encoded protein is CAISGPTRVSPEDTQYF.

This chain joins TRBV7-2 and TRBJ1-2; D not certain. Germline V lookup: CDR1 SGHTA, CDR2 FQGNSA. V was shortened by 5 bases and J by 3 bases, with 19 bases between the two germline ends. This CDR3 comprises 16 residues. Here the CDR3 DNA reads TGTGCCAGCAGCGTCCCCTTCGGTCGCGGGGACTATGGCTACACCTTC. This translates into CASSVPFGRGDYGYTF.

V gene TRBV6-6 combines with J gene TRBJ1-1; TRBD1 agrees at 8 bases. Trimming at V came to 5 bases and at J to 0 bases, leaving 14 bases not matched to a gene. From germline, CDR1 is MNHNY and CDR2 SVGAGI (reference sequence). The CDR3 runs 18 residues. The CDR3 DNA follows: TGTGCCAGCAGTCGCGTTTGGGACAGGATCTCAATGAACACTGAAGCTTTCTTT. This codes for CASSRVWDRISMNTEAFF.

The rearrangement joins TRBV12-3 or TRBV12-4 to TRBJ1-1; the match to TRBD1 covers 8 bases. The length of the CDR3 is 13 residues. V was pared by 5 bases and J by 7 bases, with 6 bases of the junction left unmatched. The CDR3 reads CASSPTGGYEAFF. The CDR3 DNA reads as TGTGCCAGCAGTCCTACAGGGGGTTATGAAGCTTTCTTT.